The 26 T cell receptor beta chains below were found in one sample sequenced in a study of glioma-infiltrating T cells. Using RNA template, CDR3s of TCR alpha and beta were amplified with iRepertoire arm-PCR. MiXCR, applied by TCRdb to the multiplex PCR reads, yields one record per CDR3 protein. The sample contains fewer than 500,000 distinct CDR3 sequences, 41% of which appear only once. Sequences were obtained from glioma tissue, nonneoplastic brain tissue, or PBMCs (not recorded which). Receptors originate from a human donor with low-grade glioma or glioblastoma, undergoing nonglioma brain surgery, or in good health (not recorded which).

This clonotype was picked up a small number of times. The genes are TRBV28 and TRBJ1-6, with D unresolved. Trimming stripped 4 bases from V and 7 bases from J, with 5 bases between. Germline-derived CDR1 and CDR2 are MDHEN and SYDVKM. This CDR3 spans 12 amino acids. The CDR3 sequence: CASSSHNSPLHF. The CDR3 nucleotides are TGTGCCAGCAGTTCCCACAATTCACCCCTCCACTTT.

This rearrangement joins TRBV27 to TRBJ2-7, with 7 bases matching TRBD1. J lost 7 bases, V lost 3 bases, and 9 bases had no gene match. This CDR3 is built from 14 residues. CDR1 MNHEY and CDR2 SMNVEV come from the germline V gene (reference sequence). DNA of the CDR3: TGTGCCAGCAGTTTTACAGGGGTATCCAGGGAGCAGTACTTC. Its protein product is CASSFTGVSREQYF.

Comment on this clonotype: Possible read error: a much larger clone is one base away. This chain joins TRBV27 and TRBJ2-3, with 7 bases that match TRBD2. The junction had 4 bases not matched to a gene; V was cut back by 4 bases and J by 0 bases. CDR1 and CDR2 from the germline V gene are MNHEY and SMNVEV (reference sequence). CDR3 length: 15 amino acids. This chain's CDR3 is CASSSGTISTDTQYF. CDR3 bases: TGTGCCAGCAGTTCCGGGACTATAAGCACAGATACGCAGTATTTT.

For this clonotype: One end of the junction fails to match germline, which may point to a read error. The chain employs TRBV20-1 and TRBJ1-2; no reliable D call. Germline CDR1 reads DFQATT; CDR2 reads SNEGSKA (reference sequence). The CDR3 sequence is 12 residues long. The DNA of the CDR3 is TGCAGTGCTACCCGGAACAGCTATGGCTACAACTTC. This gives the protein CSATRNSYGYNF.

The rearrangement links TRBV29-1 to TRBJ1-2; D unclear. Germline CDR1 reads SQVTM; CDR2 reads ANQGSEA. V was trimmed by 7 bases and J by 4 bases, leaving 22 bases between them. The CDR3 consists of 15 residues. The DNA of the CDR3 is TGCAGCGCTAGTGGGAACCAAATGGGGTCCTATGGCTACACCTTC. It encodes CSASGNQMGSYGYTF.

The chain couples TRBV28 to TRBJ2-3; 8 bases are shared with TRBD1. V gave up 5 bases and J gave up 2 bases; unmatched junction bases: 6. This CDR3 has 15 amino acids. Germline V gives CDR1 MDHEN, CDR2 SYDVKM. The CDR3: CASSPGTGDTDTQYF. CDR3 DNA sequence: TGTGCCAGCAGTCCCGGGACAGGAGACACAGATACGCAGTATTTT.

The V gene is TRBV28, the J gene TRBJ1-2; D not certain. Trimming removed 3 bases at V and 3 bases at J, with 14 bases between. The CDR3 is 15 amino acids. Germline V gene sequence: CDR1 MDHEN, CDR2 SYDVKM. This chain's CDR3 is CASSFNPTADYGYTF. The CDR3 DNA is TGTGCCAGCAGTTTTAACCCGACGGCGGACTATGGCTACACCTTC.

The rearrangement links TRBV19 to TRBJ1-1; a possible D gene is TRBD1 (5 bases). Germline CDR1 and CDR2: LNHDA and SQIVND (reference sequence). V lost 7 bases, J lost 5 bases, and 17 bases lay in between. The CDR3 sequence is 14 residues long. The CDR3 DNA is TGTGCCAGTACCCAAGCAGGGTTTGGGACTGAAGCTTTCTTT. Translated, it gives CASTQAGFGTEAFF. The whole variable domain, remainder taken from reference TRBV19 and TRBJ1-1, is DGGITQSPKYLFRKEGQNVTLSCEQNLNHDAMYWYRQDPGQGLRLIYYSQIVNDFQKGDIAEGYSVSREKKESFPLTVTSAQKNPTAFYLCASTQAGFGTEAFFGQGTRLTVV.

This clonotype came up a few times. The junction and the germline gene differ at one end; a read error may be behind it. For the CDR3, the DNA is TGTGCTAGCAGCCTAACCGAGGGCACAGATACGCAGTATTTT. This translates into CASSLTEGTDTQYF. This sequence joins TRBV7-6 and TRBJ2-3; no reliable D call. The germline V gene has CDR1 SGHVS and CDR2 FNYEAQ. This CDR3 comprises 14 residues.

CDR3 DNA: TGCAGTGCACCGAGGACAGGGCGGCGCTACGAGCAGTACTTC. This gives the protein CSAPRTGRRYEQYF. The chain employs TRBV20-1 and TRBJ2-7; TRBD1 matches 8 bases. This CDR3 spans 14 amino acids. The V gene's germline CDR1 is DFQATT and CDR2 SNEGSKA (reference sequence). Trimming took 6 bases from V and 3 from J; bases not matched to a gene: 10.

As regards this clonotype: An end of the junction does not agree with germline; a read error may underlie this. The chain has TRBV6-5 and TRBJ1-5; no definite D call. Germline V gene lookup returns CDR1 MNHEY and CDR2 SVGAGI. This CDR3 comprises 13 residues. CDR3 DNA sequence: TGTTCCAGCAGGACCCCCTTTTATCAGCCCCAGCATTTT. This gives the protein CSSRTPFYQPQHF.

Worth noting for this clonotype: Since no conserved phenylalanine or tryptophan closes the CDR3, a read error is the likely cause. This rearrangement joins TRBV7-9 to TRBJ2-5; the match to TRBD1 covers 9 bases. With 5 bases clipped from V and 5 bases from J, the junction kept 9 bases outside the gene matches. This CDR3 spans 15 amino acids. Germline lookup yields CDR1 SEHNR and CDR2 FQNEAQ (reference sequence). DNA for the CDR3: TGTGCCAGCAGCCTAACGGGACAGGGCCGGGAGACCCAGTACCTC. Translated: CASSLTGQGRETQYL.

The table lists this clonotype with many counts. The chain joins TRBV4-2 to TRBJ2-6; D gene uncertain. V lost 0 bases to trimming and J lost 2 bases, with 8 bases between them. There are 16 residues in the CDR3. Germline V gene sequence: CDR1 LGHNA, CDR2 YNFKEQ. The CDR3 DNA sequence: TGTGCCAGCAGCCAAGATCGAGCCGCTGGGGCCAACGTCCTGACTTTC. Translation gives CASSQDRAAGANVLTF.

Only a few counts were recorded for this clonotype. This sequence joins TRBV20-1 and TRBJ1-2; D gene unclear. The ends were cut back, 6 bases at V and 5 bases at J, with 19 bases in the middle. The CDR3 totals 14 residues. Germline-derived CDR1 and CDR2 are DFQATT and SNEGSKA (reference sequence). As DNA, the CDR3 is TGCAGTGCAATGGTTCACACAAACGGGTATGGCTACACCTTC. The encoded protein is CSAMVHTNGYGYTF.

This clonotype was seen ten or more times. The chain employs TRBV27 and TRBJ2-1; maybe TRBD2 (5 bases). Germline V CDR1 and CDR2: MNHEY, SMNVEV (reference sequence). V lost 0 bases and J lost 1, with 10 bases in between. This CDR3 has 16 residues. The CDR3 bases are TGTGCCAGCAGTTTATCGAGTGGCGGGTCCTACAATGAGCAGTTCTTC. It specifies CASSLSSGGSYNEQFF.

Many counts were recorded for this clonotype. J is TRBJ2-2 and V is TRBV27; perhaps D is TRBD1 or TRBD2 (5 bases each). This CDR3 has 17 residues. V lost 4 bases to trimming and J lost 7 bases, with 22 bases between them. CDR1 is MNHEY, CDR2 SMNVEV, per germline (reference sequence). CDR3: CASSWITFGAISGELFF. CDR3 DNA sequence: TGTGCCAGCAGTTGGATTACTTTCGGGGCGATCAGCGGGGAGCTGTTTTTT.

This clonotype was detected only a few times. The gene calls are TRBV11-2 and TRBJ1-3; the D is unclear. The CDR3 is made up of 15 amino acids. CDR1 SGHAT and CDR2 FQNNGV come from the germline V gene. Trimming removed 5 bases from V and 0 bases from J, with 11 bases in between. CDR3 sequence reads: CASSDRRTSGNTIYF. The CDR3, as DNA: TGTGCCAGCAGCGATAGGAGGACCTCTGGAAACACCATATATTTT.

The sample holds many counts of this clonotype. The chain employs TRBV15 and TRBJ2-5, with D perhaps given as TRBD1 or TRBD2 (6 bases each). The CDR3 loop spans 16 amino acids. Germline V gene lookup returns CDR1 LNHNV and CDR2 YYDKDF (reference sequence). The V gene lost 1 base and the J gene lost 5 bases, with 17 bases spanning the gap. The CDR3 region has the DNA TGTGCCACCAGCAGAGCCGGGTCGGGGGCAGGGGAGACCCAGTACTTC. Its translation is CATSRAGSGAGETQYF.

This clonotype was recorded many times. The chain combines TRBV20-1 with TRBJ2-3; D not certain. Trimming cost V 2 bases and J 1 base, with 7 bases left between them. Germline values: CDR1 DFQATT, CDR2 SNEGSKA (reference sequence). The length of the CDR3 is 13 residues. The CDR3 region is CSARPWRTDTQYF. DNA for the CDR3: TGCAGTGCTAGACCCTGGCGCACAGATACGCAGTATTTT.

The rearrangement joins TRBV7-6 to TRBJ2-7, with TRBD2 matching 10 bases. CDR1 is SGHVS, CDR2 FNYEAQ, per germline. The ends lost 4 bases at V and 2 bases at J; junction bases unmatched: 8. This CDR3 is 16 amino acids long. CDR3 sequence (DNA): TGTGCCAGCAGCTCGGGCAGGACTAGCGGAACCTACGAGCAGTACTTC. Residues: CASSSGRTSGTYEQYF.

This clonotype was detected only a few times. This sequence joins TRBV9 and TRBJ1-1; unclear D gene. V was pared by 0 bases and J by 3 bases, with 9 bases between. This CDR3 contains 14 residues. Germline V gene data show CDR1 as SGDLS and CDR2 as YYNGEE. CDR3 amino acids: CASSVGAGDTEAFF. The DNA of the CDR3 is TGTGCCAGCAGCGTAGGGGCGGGCGACACTGAAGCTTTCTTT.

This sequence joins TRBV18 and TRBJ1-2, with D uncertain. V dropped 6 bases and J dropped 5 bases, with 13 bases sitting between them. Germline V gene sequence: CDR1 KGHSH, CDR2 LQKENI. CDR3 size: 13 residues. The CDR3 loop is CASSRGRGYGYTF. In DNA form, the CDR3 reads TGTGCCAGCTCCCGAGGACGAGGTTATGGCTACACCTTC. Complete variable domain (other parts from reference TRBV18 and TRBJ1-2): NAGVMQNPRHLVRRRGQEARLRCSPMKGHSHVYWYRQLPEEGLKFMVYLQKENIIDESGMPKERFSAEFPKEGPSILRIQQVVRGDSAAYFCASSRGRGYGYTFGSGTRLTVV.

This clonotype was counted at least ten times. This chain connects TRBV20-1 to TRBJ2-7; D is tentatively TRBD1 or TRBD2 (5 bases each). The CDR3 is 11 residues long. From germline, CDR1 is DFQATT and CDR2 SNEGSKA (reference sequence). The germline V and J ends were trimmed by 5 bases and 5 bases, with 10 bases remaining between them. In nucleotides, the CDR3 is TGCAGTGCTGGGACCGGGGACGAGCAGTACTTC. This sequence encodes CSAGTGDEQYF.

Notes on this clonotype: One junction end disagrees with the germline gene, perhaps due to a read error. CDR3: CAGSFQGSGQPQHF. In nucleotides, the CDR3 is TGTGCCGGCAGCTTCCAGGGATCAGGCCAGCCCCAGCATTTT. The chain carries TRBV5-4 and TRBJ1-5; D may be TRBD1 (5 bases). This CDR3 spans 14 amino acids. CDR1 and CDR2 from the germline V gene are SGHNT and YYREEE (reference sequence).

Comment on this clonotype: This clone may be a read error of a much larger clone one base away. The rearrangement joins TRBV20-1 to TRBJ2-2; possible D gene TRBD2, 6 bases. Between the trimmed V and J ends, which lost 1 base and 5 bases, there was a span of 14 bases. From germline, CDR1 is DFQATT and CDR2 SNEGSKA (reference sequence). The CDR3 extends over 15 amino acids. The CDR3, as DNA: TGCAGTGCTAGAGGGCGGGGAGTAGGGACCGGGGAGCTGTTTTTT. Its translation is CSARGRGVGTGELFF.

Worth noting for this clonotype: This may be a read error: a much more frequent sequence differs by one nucleotide. The conserved phenylalanine or tryptophan is not found at the CDR3 terminus, so this likely reflects a read error. The chain couples TRBV28 to TRBJ2-7; weak D call: TRBD1 (6 bases). CDR3 size: 14 residues. Germline V gene lookup returns CDR1 MDHEN and CDR2 SYDVKM. The V end lost 6 bases, the J end lost 0 bases, and 12 bases lay between the germline ends. The CDR3 DNA follows: TGTGCCAGCAGGACAGGTTCTAGCTCCTACGAGCAGTACTTA. Protein product: CASRTGSSSYEQYL.